A selection of T cell receptor beta chains follows, all from one sample in a study of T cell repertoires in cytomegalovirus infection. TCRdb ran MiXCR on the reads and lists one entry per CDR3 protein. The sample has around 800,000 distinct CDR3 sequences; roughly 33% are singletons. What these receptors recognize is not known. The specimen comprised cultured CD8+ T cells from PBMCs, sampled from culture after CMV antigen stimulation. The origin of the receptors is a human donor in good health (CMV status not recorded). Some clones in this sample may be carry-over from other donors' samples. CDR3s include the opening cysteine and the closing phenylalanine or tryptophan. The D gene is left open where the match is weak. Clone size is given for some rows only: seen once, a few or many times, or a class if the clone is expanded.

abundance	v_gene	d_gene	j_gene	CDR3nt	CDR3aa
few	TRBV4-1	.	TRBJ1-2	TGCGCCAGCAGCCAAGTCCCAGGGTCTGGCTACACCTTC	CASSQVPGSGYTF
few	TRBV12-3/TRBV12-4	.	TRBJ2-3	TGTGCCAGCAGTTCCTACAGGGTCGCAGATACGCAGTATTTT	CASSSYRVADTQYF
.	TRBV27	.	TRBJ2-2	TGTGCCAGCAGTTTTACGGACCTGTTTGTCGACACCGGGGAGCTGTTTTTT	CASSFTDLFVDTGELFF
.	TRBV6-6	.	TRBJ2-1	TGTGCCAGCAGTTACTCGCGGATGAGCTCCTACAATGAGCAGTTCTTC	CASSYSRMSSYNEQFF
.	TRBV25-1	.	TRBJ2-1	TGTGCCAGCAGTGGCTCCCCGTGGAGGGATGAGCAGTTCTTC	CASSGSPWRDEQFF
.	TRBV7-6	.	TRBJ2-1	TGTGCCAGCAGCTTAGCGGGGGGTGACTCCTACAATGAGCAGTTCTTC	CASSLAGGDSYNEQFF
.	TRBV11-3	.	TRBJ2-5	TGTGCCAGCAGCTTAGATCCGCGGTTCCAAGAGACCCAGTACTTC	CASSLDPRFQETQYF
many	TRBV7-6	TRBD2	TRBJ2-1	TGTGCCAGCAGCTCGAGTAGAGCGGGGGACTCCTACAATGAGCAGTTCTTC	CASSSSRAGDSYNEQFF
.	TRBV27	.	TRBJ2-3	TGTGCCAGCAGTCCGACCTCCAGCACAGATACGCAGTATTTT	CASSPTSSTDTQYF
.	TRBV7-9	.	TRBJ1-3	TGTGCCAGCAGTTTTGACTCATTGAGGGGCCCTCTCTCTGGAAACACCATATATTTT	CASSFDSLRGPLSGNTIYF
.	TRBV6-1	.	TRBJ1-1	TGTGCCAGCACCTATACAGCGAACACTGAAGCTTTCTTT	CASTYTANTEAFF
.	TRBV3-1	TRBD2	TRBJ2-1	TGTGCCAGCAGCCAAGGAGGAGCGGGGGGGCCGGAGTCCTACAATGAGCAGTTCTTC	CASSQGGAGGPESYNEQFF
.	TRBV7-6	.	TRBJ2-2	TGTGCCAGCAGCTTAGCTTTCGGGGAGCAGTTTTTT	CASSLAFGEQFF
few	TRBV7-8	.	TRBJ1-1	TGTGCCAGCAGCTCAAGGGTGGGGGGAGGCGCTGAAGCTTTCTTT	CASSSRVGGGAEAFF
.	TRBV5-6	TRBD1	TRBJ1-6	TGTGCCAGCAGCCCCGGGACAGGGGGTTTCCCCCTCCACTTT	CASSPGTGGFPLHF
.	TRBV27	.	TRBJ1-6	TGTGCCAGCAGTTTAGGGGGCGGCCTGGGGTCACCCCTCCACTTT	CASSLGGGLGSPLHF
.	TRBV19	TRBD1	TRBJ1-2	TGTGCCAGTAGTAATAGGGACAGGGGAGGTGGCTACACCTTC	CASSNRDRGGGYTF
.	TRBV6-6	TRBD1	TRBJ2-7	TGTGCCAGCAGCCCCAGATACCGGGACAGGGGACCCTACGAGCAGTACTTC	CASSPRYRDRGPYEQYF
many	TRBV6-5	.	TRBJ2-1	TGTGCCAGCAGTTACGGGGGGGGCCCTTACAATGAGCAGTTCTTC	CASSYGGGPYNEQFF
few	TRBV7-8	.	TRBJ1-6	TGTGCCAGCAGCTTTTCGGCAGGGAGCTCCTATAATTCACCCCTCCACTTT	CASSFSAGSSYNSPLHF
.	TRBV2	TRBD1	TRBJ1-2	TGTGCCAGCGAGGGGGCCTATGGCTACACCTTC	CASEGAYGYTF
.	TRBV7-6	.	TRBJ1-1	TGTGTCAGCAACTTAGTGAACAGTGAAGCTTTCTTT	CVSNLVNSEAFF
.	TRBV6-1	.	TRBJ2-3	TGTGCCAGCAGTATTGGCGAGGGGATCGGGGATACGCAGTATTTT	CASSIGEGIGDTQYF
.	TRBV10-3	.	TRBJ2-2	TGTGCCATTAGAGGGGCATCCGGGGAGCTGTTTTTT	CAIRGASGELFF
few	TRBV27	.	TRBJ1-1	TGTGCCAGCAGTCTTACCGGGGGGGGAGTGAACACTGAAGCTTTCTTT	CASSLTGGGVNTEAFF
.	TRBV5-4	.	TRBJ2-1	TGTGCCAGCAGCGAGATGGGGCTCTCCTACAATGAGCAGTTCTTC	CASSEMGLSYNEQFF
.	TRBV6-6	TRBD1	TRBJ2-1	TGTGCCCGCAACATAAACCCGACAGGGCCCTCCTACAATGAGCAGTTCTTC	CARNINPTGPSYNEQFF
.	TRBV7-9	TRBD2	TRBJ2-3	TGTGCCAGCAGCGTTAGCGGGGGGGCTGCCACAGATACGCAGTATTTT	CASSVSGGAATDTQYF
many	TRBV12-3/TRBV12-4	.	TRBJ1-4	TGTGCCAGCAGTTTACCCGGTCGACATGGTAATGAAAAACTGTTTTTT	CASSLPGRHGNEKLFF
.	TRBV3-1	.	TRBJ2-7	TGTGCCAGCAGCCAAGAAAAGGCCTACGAGCAGTACTTC	CASSQEKAYEQYF
.	TRBV15	.	TRBJ2-3	TGTGCCACCAGCAGACCCGGGTTAGTTACGCAGTATTTT	CATSRPGLVTQYF
once	TRBV25-1	.	TRBJ2-1	TGTGCCAGTTGGGGGGACCGTTACAATGAGCAGTTCTTC	CASWGDRYNEQFF
once	TRBV11-3	.	TRBJ2-1	TGTGCCAGCAGCACACCGGGACATGGGTCTTACAATGAGCAGTTCTTC	CASSTPGHGSYNEQFF
.	TRBV7-6	TRBD2	TRBJ2-3	TGTGCCAGCAGCTTAGCACCCCCAGGACTCGGGACTAGCGGTCCTGTTACAGATACGCAGTATTTT	CASSLAPPGLGTSGPVTDTQYF
many	TRBV7-8	TRBD1	TRBJ2-1	TGTGCCAGCAAACATGGGCAGGGGGCTTACAATGAGCAGTTCTTC	CASKHGQGAYNEQFF
.	TRBV6-6	.	TRBJ2-5	TGTGCCAGCAGTATGACCCCTGGAGAGACCCAGTACTTC	CASSMTPGETQYF
.	TRBV6-6	TRBD1	TRBJ1-1	TGTGCCAGCACTGTACCAGGGGGTAACACTGAAGCTTTCTTT	CASTVPGGNTEAFF
.	TRBV15	.	TRBJ2-5	TGTGCCACCAGCAGAGATCTGGGGGGTGAGACCCAGTACTTC	CATSRDLGGETQYF
.	TRBV7-9	.	TRBJ2-5	TGTGCCAGCAGCTTAGACCCTTACGGACAAGAGACCCAGTACTTC	CASSLDPYGQETQYF
.	TRBV6-4	.	TRBJ1-5	TGTGCCAGCAGTGAGAAAGGTTCCGGTCAGCCCCAGCATTTT	CASSEKGSGQPQHF
.	TRBV7-9	TRBD1	TRBJ1-3	TGTGCCAGCAGCCTCCCGCAGGGGGGTGGAAACACCATATATTTT	CASSLPQGGGNTIYF
.	TRBV12-3/TRBV12-4	.	TRBJ1-2	TGTGCCAGCAGTTGGGACAACGCTAACTATGGCTACACCTTC	CASSWDNANYGYTF
.	TRBV6-2/TRBV6-3	TRBD2	TRBJ2-5	TGTGCCAGCAGTTACCAACTGGGAGGGCGGGGGGGCCGTGAGACCCAGTACTTC	CASSYQLGGRGGRETQYF
few	TRBV7-9	.	TRBJ1-1	TGTGCCAGCCTGGGCCCTGGCAGGGAGGGGAACACTGAAGCTTTCTTT	CASLGPGREGNTEAFF
.	TRBV29-1	.	TRBJ2-1	TGCAGCGTTGTGGACTACAATGAGCAGTTCTTC	CSVVDYNEQFF
few	TRBV7-4	TRBD2	TRBJ2-1	TGTGCCAGCAGCTCTCGCGGGGGGGCAAATGAGCAGTTCTTC	CASSSRGGANEQFF
.	TRBV7-9	TRBD1	TRBJ2-2	TGTGCCAGCAGCTCGGACAGGGGAGACATCCGGGAGCTGTTTTTT	CASSSDRGDIRELFF
.	TRBV7-9	TRBD1	TRBJ1-1	TGTGCCAGCAGCTTATCGGGGACAGGGACCGCTTTCTTT	CASSLSGTGTAFF
.	TRBV7-6	.	TRBJ1-1	TGTGCCAGCAGCTTACCAGGGTATAACACTGAAGCTTTCTTT	CASSLPGYNTEAFF
few	TRBV7-6	.	TRBJ1-1	TGTGCCAGCAGCCTATCGCCCTGGAGCATGAACACTGAAGCTTTCTTT	CASSLSPWSMNTEAFF
.	TRBV6-8	TRBD2	TRBJ2-7	TGTGCCAGCAGTTACTCTTCCGTGGTAGCGGGTTCCTACGAGCAGTACTTC	CASSYSSVVAGSYEQYF
.	TRBV9	.	TRBJ1-2	TGTGCCAGCAGTGATCGGGCCTATGGCTACACCTTC	CASSDRAYGYTF
.	TRBV28	.	TRBJ2-6	TGTGCCAGCAGTTCTGGCCGTGGCGGCAACGTCCTGACTTTC	CASSSGRGGNVLTF
few	TRBV7-9	.	TRBJ2-7	TGTGCCAGCAGCTCGGGTGGGGGACCCACCTACGAGCAGTACTTC	CASSSGGGPTYEQYF